The 23 T cell receptor beta chains in this list originate from one sample, sequenced in a study of blood T cell repertoires in COVID-19 (TCRdb year 2020). The method behind the library was the immunoSEQ multiplex PCR assay. What TCRdb holds here is the immuneACCESS table cut down to in-frame rearrangements. Part of the clones is not present; checked against another copy, under half of the missing clones reflect an unresolved V gene, and the others are unexplained. This sample gives roughly 350,000 clones in total; almost 90% of them show up just once. The ten top clones hold approximately 7.4% of the sample. Sequencing input: peripheral blood. The source of these receptors is a woman aged 70 to 79 with COVID-19, enrolled during active disease.

The V call is TRBV6-5, the J call TRBJ2-2, with TRBD1 matching over 9 bases. The V gene end was trimmed by 4 bases and the J gene end by 6 bases; junction bases not matched to a gene: 9. The CDR3 extends over 16 amino acids. Germline V gives CDR1 MNHEY, CDR2 SVGAGI. The CDR3, as DNA: TGTGCCAGCAGTTTGCCCGGGACAGGGATGGCCGGGGAGCTGTTTTTT. Translating gives CASSLPGTGMAGELFF.

The chain carries TRBV7-8 and TRBJ2-5; D perhaps matches TRBD2 (5 bases). The V and J ends lost 5 bases and 4 bases respectively, with 14 bases between them. CDR1 is SGHVS and CDR2 is FQNEAQ in the germline V gene. The CDR3 runs to 14 residues. CDR3 nucleotide sequence: TGTGCCAGCAGCCGCCGGCCTCGGGGAGAGACCCAGTACTTC. Translating gives CASSRRPRGETQYF.

A single count supports this clone. V gene TRBV28 combines with J gene TRBJ2-1; the D gene is possibly TRBD2 (5 bases). The CDR3 sequence is 11 residues long. V was shortened by 6 bases and J by 10 bases, with 10 bases between the two germline ends. Germline CDR1 reads MDHEN; CDR2 reads SYDVKM. CDR3 amino acids: CASRRVREQFF. The CDR3 nucleotides read TGTGCCAGCAGGCGGGTTAGAGAGCAGTTCTTC.

The V gene is TRBV27, the J gene TRBJ2-3; weak D call: TRBD1 (6 bases). The CDR3 sequence is 12 residues long. V shed 9 bases and J shed 6 bases, with 13 bases lying between them. From germline, CDR1 is MNHEY and CDR2 SMNVEV (reference sequence). The CDR3 DNA follows: TGTGCCAGTCGACAGGTCAGGGATACGCAGTATTTT. Amino acids: CASRQVRDTQYF.

V is TRBV28 and J is TRBJ1-4, with 7 bases that match TRBD1. The germline gives CDR1 MDHEN, CDR2 SYDVKM. Unmatched junction bases numbered 8, after V lost 6 bases and J lost 7 bases. This CDR3 comprises 14 residues. The CDR3 DNA follows: TGTGCCAGCAGGCGACAGGGTTCTGGTGAAAAACTGTTTTTT. Amino acids: CASRRQGSGEKLFF.

This clone came up once. The chain recombines TRBV15 with TRBJ1-5; D is ambiguous. CDR3 length: 14 amino acids. Germline CDR1 is LNHNV and CDR2 is YYDKDF (reference sequence). The germline V and J ends were trimmed by 9 bases and 3 bases, with 15 bases remaining between them. The CDR3: CATRRGRNNQPQHF. DNA of the CDR3: TGTGCCACTCGCCGAGGGCGGAACAATCAGCCCCAGCATTTT.

The gene calls are TRBV27 and TRBJ1-3; D perhaps matches TRBD1 (6 bases). Trimming shortened V by 7 bases and J by 2 bases, and 15 bases separated the two germline ends. This CDR3 spans 15 amino acids. Germline CDR1 and CDR2: MNHEY and SMNVEV (reference sequence). CDR3 coding DNA: TGTGCCAGCAAAGTTCAGGGGAAAGCTGGAAACACCATATATTTT. This codes for CASKVQGKAGNTIYF.

The rearrangement joins TRBV29-1 to TRBJ1-1; no clear D gene. The germline V gene has CDR1 SQVTM and CDR2 ANQGSEA. The CDR3 contains 10 residues. Between the trimmed V and J ends, which lost 6 bases and 6 bases, there was a span of 8 bases. CDR3 in DNA: TGCAGCGTCCACAGTGCTGAAGCTTTCTTT. It yields the protein CSVHSAEAFF.

The sample holds one count of this clone. The chain has TRBV24-1 and TRBJ1-5; no reliable D call. This CDR3 contains 12 residues. The germline CDR1 and CDR2 sequences are KGHDR and SFDVKD. Trimming stripped 6 bases from V and 4 bases from J, with 6 bases between. The CDR3 is CATSRGNQPQHF. CDR3 sequence (DNA): TGTGCCACCAGTCGAGGGAATCAGCCCCAGCATTTT.

The V call is TRBV7-2, the J call TRBJ2-7, with TRBD2 matching over 7 bases. This CDR3 comprises 18 residues. J was trimmed by 0 bases and V by 1 base; bases with no gene match: 12. CDR1 is SGHTA, CDR2 FQGNSA, per germline. The chain's CDR3 is CASSLGLAGPKVSYEQYF. As DNA, the CDR3 is TGTGCCAGCAGCTTAGGACTAGCCGGGCCAAAGGTCTCCTACGAGCAGTACTTC.

The V gene is TRBV9, the J gene TRBJ2-2; possibly TRBD2 for D (5 bases). Per the germline V gene, CDR1 is SGDLS and CDR2 is YYNGEE. Trimming pared 2 bases from V and 2 bases from J, leaving 13 bases between. The CDR3 loop spans 16 amino acids. The DNA for the CDR3 is TGTGCCAGCAGCGTCCTGGACTCTTACAACACCGGGGAGCTGTTTTTT. Translation gives CASSVLDSYNTGELFF. The variable domain in full, with the rest retrieved from reference TRBV9 and TRBJ2-2, is DSGVTQTPKHLITATGQRVTLRCSPRSGDLSVYWYQQSLDQGLQFLIQYYNGEERAKGNILERFSAQQFPDLHSELNLSSLELGDSALYFCASSVLDSYNTGELFFGEGSRLTVL.

The V gene is TRBV5-1, the J gene TRBJ2-6; D may be TRBD1 (6 bases). Trimming shortened V by 0 bases and J by 0 bases, and 7 bases separated the two germline ends. CDR3 length equals 16 residues. Germline CDR1 and CDR2: SGHRS and YFSETQ. This CDR3 is CASSLEQGSGANVLTF. The CDR3 region has the DNA TGCGCCAGCAGCTTGGAACAGGGCTCTGGGGCCAACGTCCTGACTTTC.

The chain couples TRBV7-9 to TRBJ2-3; D not resolved. The CDR3 extends over 12 amino acids. Germline CDR1 SEHNR, CDR2 FQNEAQ (reference sequence). V lost 6 bases, J lost 4 bases, and 8 bases lay in between. DNA of the CDR3: TGTGCCAGCAGTATCGTTTCAGATACGCAGTATTTT. It translates to CASSIVSDTQYF.

The rearrangement uses TRBV5-5 and TRBJ2-3; TRBD2 matches 12 bases. V shed 4 bases, J shed 6 bases, and the junction held 15 bases outside the gene matches. Germline V CDR1 and CDR2: SGHKS, YYEKEE (reference sequence). CDR3 length: 18 residues. The DNA of the CDR3 is TGTGCCAGCAGCCCCACACCTAGCGGGGGGGCAGGAGGTGATACGCAGTATTTT. This translates into CASSPTPSGGAGGDTQYF.

The chain is built from TRBV5-5 and TRBJ2-7, with D perhaps matching TRBD2 (6 bases). Germline CDR1 reads SGHKS; CDR2 reads YYEKEE (reference sequence). V lost 5 bases to trimming and J lost 3 bases, with 18 bases between them. The CDR3 sequence is 15 residues long. DNA for the CDR3: TGTGCCAGCAGTTGGACCGGGCGGGGTGACTACGAGCAGTACTTC. This translates into CASSWTGRGDYEQYF. The full variable domain, its missing parts supplied by reference TRBV5-5 and TRBJ2-7, is DAGVTQSPTHLIKTRGQQVTLRCSPISGHKSVSWYQQVLGQGPQFIFQYYEKEERGRGNFPDRFSARQFPNYSSELNVNALLLGDSALYLCASSWTGRGDYEQYFGPGTRLTVT.

The chain couples TRBV7-9 to TRBJ1-1; D is unresolved. Looked up from germline, CDR1 is SEHNR and CDR2 is FQNEAQ (reference sequence). Trimming left V 6 bases short and J 4 bases short, with 9 bases between. This CDR3 has 12 amino acids. CDR3 in DNA: TGTGCCAGCAGTCCCGTGAGCACTGAAGCTTTCTTT. It specifies CASSPVSTEAFF.

This chain connects TRBV11-2 to TRBJ1-1; TRBD1 aligns across 7 bases. CDR1 SGHAT and CDR2 FQNNGV come from the germline V gene. This CDR3 comprises 15 residues. Trimming took 5 bases from V and 5 from J; bases not matched to a gene: 11. CDR3 sequence reads: CASSPFRGARTEAFF. In DNA, the CDR3 is TGTGCCAGCAGCCCATTCAGGGGGGCGAGAACTGAAGCTTTCTTT.

This clone occurred a few times. The chain uses TRBV7-2 and TRBJ1-5; 7 bases map to TRBD1. The CDR3 has 15 residues. The trim removed 2 bases at V and 5 bases at J, leaving 6 bases unmatched. Germline-derived CDR1 and CDR2 are SGHTA and FQGNSA. CDR3 bases: TGTGCCAGCAGCTTAACAGGGGAGGTTTATCAGCCCCAGCATTTT. It is translated as CASSLTGEVYQPQHF.

The chain carries TRBV7-2 and TRBJ1-4; 9 nucleotides agree with TRBD1. The CDR3 length is 14 residues. The J segment lost 8 bases and the V segment lost 5 bases, leaving 6 bases of the junction unmatched. Germline V gene data show CDR1 as SGHTA and CDR2 as FQGNSA. Here the CDR3 reads CASSRDRGREKLFF. The CDR3 nucleotides read TGTGCCAGCAGCCGCGACAGGGGGAGGGAAAAACTGTTTTTT.

The genes are TRBV28 and TRBJ1-5; 8 bases align to TRBD1. Germline V gene lookup returns CDR1 MDHEN and CDR2 SYDVKM. Unmatched junction bases numbered 1, after V lost 7 bases and J lost 2 bases. The CDR3 contains 13 residues. As DNA, the CDR3 is TGTGCCAGCAAGACAGGGGGCAATCAGCCCCAGCATTTT. It encodes CASKTGGNQPQHF.

The chain employs TRBV4-1 and TRBJ1-4; D gene uncertain. This CDR3 is 15 amino acids long. V lost 6 bases to trimming and J lost 3 bases, with 14 bases between them. In germline, CDR1 is MGHRA, CDR2 YSYEKL. The CDR3 DNA follows: TGCGCCAGCAGGCCCGAGGGTCTGTCTAATGAAAAACTGTTTTTT. Protein sequence: CASRPEGLSNEKLFF.

This clone showed up just a few times. The chain uses TRBV3-1 (or the pseudogene TRBV3-2) and TRBJ2-1; 7 bases fit TRBD1. CDR1 and CDR2 (germline): LGHDT, YNNKEL (reference sequence). The CDR3 covers 12 residues. V was pared by 4 bases and J by 8 bases, with 2 bases of the junction left unmatched. The CDR3 region is CASSLQGHEQFF. As DNA, the CDR3 is TGTGCCAGCAGCCTACAGGGGCATGAGCAGTTCTTC.

V and J are TRBV27 and TRBJ1-2; 9 bases match TRBD1. CDR1 and CDR2 from the germline V gene are MNHEY and SMNVEV (reference sequence). V lost 5 bases and J lost 8; bases outside the gene matches: 6. The CDR3 contains 13 residues. CDR3 DNA sequence: TGTGCCAGCAGTCAACAGGGGGCGCGCGGCTACACCTTC. Translating gives CASSQQGARGYTF.